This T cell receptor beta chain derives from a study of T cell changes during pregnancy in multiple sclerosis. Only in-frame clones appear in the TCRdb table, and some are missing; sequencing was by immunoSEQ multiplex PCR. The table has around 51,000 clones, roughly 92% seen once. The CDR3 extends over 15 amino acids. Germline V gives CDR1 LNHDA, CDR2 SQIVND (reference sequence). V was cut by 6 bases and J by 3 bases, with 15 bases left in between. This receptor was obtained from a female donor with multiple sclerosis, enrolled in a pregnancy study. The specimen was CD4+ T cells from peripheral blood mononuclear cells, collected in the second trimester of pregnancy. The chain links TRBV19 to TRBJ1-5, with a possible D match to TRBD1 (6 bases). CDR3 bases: TGTGCCAGTAGGCGGGGGGCGGGCTTCAATCAGCCCCAGCATTTT. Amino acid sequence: CASRRGAGFNQPQHF.